Presented here are 23 T cell receptor beta chains from one specimen sequenced in a study of identical twins. MiXCR was run by TCRdb on the 5' RACE reads, yielding one entry per CDR3 protein. The data contain around 570,000 distinct CDR3 sequences, 7.5% to 10% of them singletons. The sample also formed part of further work on yellow fever vaccine responses in identical twins.

Sequencing was carried out using PBMCs. These receptors came from a woman between 18 and 29 years old in good health.

The chain employs TRBV9 and TRBJ2-1; possibly TRBD2 for D (6 bases). CDR1 SGDLS and CDR2 YYNGEE come from the germline V gene. This CDR3 region has 14 residues. Trimming stripped 0 bases from V and 9 bases from J, with 13 bases between. In DNA form, the CDR3 reads TGTGCCAGCAGCGTAGCTTTGGGAGGAAGTGAGCAGTTCTTC. Amino acid sequence: CASSVALGGSEQFF.

The genes are TRBV27 and TRBJ2-3; 13 nucleotides align to TRBD2. V lost 4 bases and J lost 6; bases outside the gene matches: 7. This CDR3 is built from 16 residues. The germline CDR1 and CDR2 sequences are MNHEY and SMNVEV (reference sequence). This chain's CDR3 is CASSSGLAGDLDTQYF. The CDR3 DNA follows: TGTGCCAGCAGTTCCGGACTAGCGGGAGACCTCGATACGCAGTATTTT.

In this sample, this clonotype turned up a few times. The chain employs TRBV5-6 and TRBJ2-2, with D perhaps being TRBD1 or TRBD2 (6 bases each). The V and J ends lost 2 bases and 4 bases respectively, with 15 bases between them. The germline CDR1 and CDR2 sequences are SGHDT and YYEEEE. The CDR3 runs to 16 residues. The CDR3 region has the DNA TGTGCCAGCAGCTTAGGAGGGGGAAAGAGCACCGGGGAGCTGTTTTTT. Translation gives CASSLGGGKSTGELFF.

This chain connects TRBV4-2 to TRBJ2-3, with TRBD2 matching over 11 bases. The CDR3 spans 16 residues. In germline, CDR1 is LGHNA, CDR2 YNFKEQ. V was pared by 4 bases and J by 5 bases, with 8 bases of the junction left unmatched. CDR3 bases: TGTGCCAGCAGCCCAGTACTAGCGGGAGCCCAAGATACGCAGTATTTT. Its protein product is CASSPVLAGAQDTQYF.

The chain employs TRBV12-3 or TRBV12-4 and TRBJ1-6; D might be TRBD1 (6 bases). This CDR3 comprises 14 residues. Trimming shortened V by 7 bases and J by 12 bases, and 19 bases separated the two germline ends. The CDR3 DNA reads TGTGCCAGCAATCCGACAGGCGCCGGGGAACCCCTCCACTTT. It is translated as CASNPTGAGEPLHF.

This clonotype showed up many times. This chain joins TRBV4-1 and TRBJ1-2; D gene unclear. CDR3 length: 16 amino acids. Trimming pared 0 bases from V and 4 bases from J, leaving 15 bases between. The V gene's germline CDR1 is MGHRA and CDR2 YSYEKL. CDR3: CASSQEFRSSFYGYTF. The CDR3 DNA follows: TGCGCCAGCAGCCAAGAGTTTCGGAGTTCCTTCTATGGCTACACCTTC.

This clonotype was detected ten times or more. The V and J genes are TRBV29-1 and TRBJ2-3, with D perhaps TRBD1 (6 bases). Per the germline V gene, CDR1 is SQVTM and CDR2 is ANQGSEA. CDR3 length: 13 residues. Trimming shortened V by 6 bases and J by 3 bases, and 13 bases separated the two germline ends. CDR3 nucleotide sequence: TGCAGCGTAAAGGGCAGGGGAACAGATACGCAGTATTTT. This gives the protein CSVKGRGTDTQYF.

The J gene is TRBJ1-1, the V gene TRBV3-1; no reliable D call. The CDR3 spans 14 residues. Looked up from germline, CDR1 is LGHDT and CDR2 is YNNKEL (reference sequence). V was pared by 0 bases and J by 8 bases, with 13 bases between. DNA for the CDR3: TGTGCCAGCAGCCAAGAGCCCGTCGGAAGGGAAGCTTTCTTT. It specifies CASSQEPVGREAFF.

Of note for this clonotype: A single base separates this from a much larger clone, so it may be a read error. CDR3 residues: CRGGLAGAGETLYF. Here the CDR3 DNA reads TGCAGGGGAGGGCTAGCGGGAGCGGGGGAGACCCTGTACTTC. This chain joins TRBV20-1 and TRBJ2-5, with 10 nucleotides matching TRBD2. The V gene's germline CDR1 is DFQATT and CDR2 SNEGSKA (reference sequence). The CDR3 runs 14 residues.

This clonotype was seen a few times. The V call is TRBV28, the J call TRBJ2-1; 11 nucleotides line up with TRBD1. The CDR3 covers 15 residues. Per the germline V gene, CDR1 is MDHEN and CDR2 is SYDVKM. Germline trimming cut 5 bases from V and 6 bases from J; bases unmatched to any gene: 6. CDR3 protein: CASSLPGQGVNEQFF. The CDR3 DNA sequence: TGTGCCAGCAGTCTACCGGGACAGGGGGTCAATGAGCAGTTCTTC.

This clonotype showed up many times. V gene TRBV12-3 or TRBV12-4 combines with J gene TRBJ2-7; TRBD2 matches at 11 bases. The V gene end was trimmed by 5 bases and the J gene end by 4 bases; junction bases not matched to a gene: 7. This CDR3 is built from 15 residues. Here the CDR3 reads CASSHTSGSPYEQYF. The CDR3 nucleotides are TGTGCCAGCAGTCATACTAGCGGGAGCCCGTACGAGCAGTACTTC.

This clonotype was seen a few times. The V and J genes are TRBV7-2 and TRBJ2-1, with 10 bases identical to TRBD2. Germline V CDR1 and CDR2: SGHTA, FQGNSA. The CDR3 loop spans 15 amino acids. The J segment lost 8 bases and the V segment lost 2 bases, leaving 6 bases of the junction unmatched. The CDR3: CASSLLAGVFDEQFF. The CDR3 nucleotides read TGTGCCAGCAGCTTACTAGCGGGAGTGTTCGATGAGCAGTTCTTC.

The sample holds many counts of this clonotype. The V call is TRBV13, the J call TRBJ2-5; TRBD2 agrees at 11 bases. This CDR3 is 16 amino acids long. Germline V gives CDR1 PRHDT, CDR2 FYEKMQ (reference sequence). V gave up 5 bases and J gave up 0 bases; unmatched junction bases: 5. CDR3 bases: TGTGCCAGCAGCCATGGGACTAGCGGATACCAAGAGACCCAGTACTTC. It codes for CASSHGTSGYQETQYF.

This clonotype was seen repeatedly, ten times or more. The gene calls are TRBV4-3 and TRBJ2-1; possible D gene TRBD2, 5 bases. The CDR3 spans 14 residues. Between the trimmed V and J ends, which lost 0 bases and 10 bases, there was a span of 13 bases. Looked up from germline, CDR1 is LGHNA and CDR2 is YSLEER. The CDR3 here is CASSQELGVWEQFF. In nucleotides, the CDR3 is TGCGCCAGCAGCCAAGAGCTGGGAGTATGGGAGCAGTTCTTC.

This clonotype was seen ten or more times. The J gene is TRBJ2-7, the V gene TRBV12-3 or TRBV12-4, with 12 nucleotides matching TRBD2. This CDR3 region has 15 residues. With 5 bases clipped from V and 4 bases from J, the junction kept 6 bases outside the gene matches. CDR3 residues: CASSPRTSGAYEQYF. The CDR3 nucleotides read TGTGCCAGCAGTCCCCGGACTAGCGGGGCGTACGAGCAGTACTTC.

The CDR3 DNA sequence: TGTGCCATCAGTGGGGACCCTGGAGGGGAGACCCAGTACTTC. Amino acid sequence: CAISGDPGGETQYF. The rearrangement links TRBV10-3 to TRBJ2-5; D might be TRBD2 (6 bases). With 4 bases removed from V and 5 bases from J, the gap between germline ends came to 14 bases. The V gene's germline CDR1 is ENHRY and CDR2 SYGVKD. This CDR3 comprises 14 residues.

This clonotype was observed a few times. This chain connects TRBV11-2 to TRBJ2-5; 8 bases line up with TRBD1. The V segment lost 6 bases and the J segment 4 bases; nucleotides outside the gene matches: 7. The CDR3 has 14 residues. Germline CDR1 reads SGHAT; CDR2 reads FQNNGV. The CDR3 loop reads CASRRQGRGETQYF. As DNA, the CDR3 is TGTGCCAGCAGGCGACAGGGGCGGGGAGAGACCCAGTACTTC.

This chain links TRBV6-1 with TRBJ2-7, with D perhaps matching TRBD1 or TRBD2 (6 bases each). V was pared by 7 bases and J by 1 base, with 17 bases between. Germline V gene data show CDR1 as MNHNS and CDR2 as SASEGT. The CDR3 loop spans 15 amino acids. CDR3 loop: CASKSGAGDSYEQYF. The CDR3 nucleotides are TGTGCCAGCAAATCGGGGGCAGGGGATTCCTACGAGCAGTACTTC.

Many counts were recorded for this clonotype. The chain is built from TRBV5-1 and TRBJ2-2; the match to TRBD2 covers 7 bases. Germline-derived CDR1 and CDR2 are SGHRS and YFSETQ. The CDR3 runs to 16 residues. The ends lost 0 bases at V and 4 bases at J; junction bases unmatched: 6. The CDR3 here is CASSLGSSGITGELFF. As DNA, the CDR3 is TGCGCCAGCAGCTTGGGGTCTAGCGGAATCACCGGGGAGCTGTTTTTT.

The chain is built from TRBV3-1 and TRBJ1-1; unclear D gene. This CDR3 comprises 11 residues. V lost 6 bases, J lost 4 bases, and 6 bases lay in between. Per germline, CDR1 LGHDT and CDR2 YNNKEL (reference sequence). CDR3 bases: TGTGCCAGCAGGGGCGTCACTGAAGCTTTCTTT. Its protein product is CASRGVTEAFF. The complete variable domain, with remaining parts taken from reference TRBV3-1 and TRBJ1-1, reads DTAVSQTPKYLVTQMGNDKSIKCEQNLGHDTMYWYKQDSKKFLKIMFSYNNKELIINETVPNRFSPKSPDKAHLNLHINSLELGDSAVYFCASRGVTEAFFGQGTRLTVV.

This clonotype came up many times. This rearrangement joins TRBV28 to TRBJ1-5; TRBD1 agrees at 8 bases. This CDR3 has 15 residues. V shed 5 bases, J shed 5 bases, and the junction held 8 bases outside the gene matches. Germline CDR1 and CDR2: MDHEN and SYDVKM. The CDR3 is CASSAQTGAYQPQHF. The CDR3 DNA reads as TGTGCCAGCAGTGCCCAGACAGGGGCCTATCAGCCCCAGCATTTT.

This clonotype has at least ten counts. This chain connects TRBV10-3 to TRBJ2-1, with 9 bases lining up with TRBD2. CDR3 length: 17 amino acids. V lost 8 bases to trimming and J lost 2 bases; unmatched junction nucleotides: 13. The germline V gene has CDR1 ENHRY and CDR2 SYGVKD. The chain's CDR3 is CAIRVRAGGLAYNEQFF. CDR3 nucleotides: TGTGCCATCCGGGTTAGGGCGGGAGGGCTTGCCTACAATGAGCAGTTCTTC.

The chain carries TRBV5-1 and TRBJ2-1; 11 nucleotides align to TRBD1. The trim removed 0 bases at V and 6 bases at J, leaving 5 bases unmatched. In germline, CDR1 is SGHRS, CDR2 YFSETQ. CDR3 length: 16 residues. The CDR3 nucleotides read TGCGCCAGCAGCTTGGCGGCCGGGACAGGGGGCAATGAGCAGTTCTTC. This codes for CASSLAAGTGGNEQFF. Using reference TRBV5-1 and TRBJ2-1 for the parts outside the CDR3, the full variable domain is KAGVTQTPRYLIKTRGQQVTLSCSPISGHRSVSWYQQTPGQGLQFLFEYFSETQRNKGNFPGRFSGRQFSNSRSEMNVSTLELGDSALYLCASSLAAGTGGNEQFFGPGTRLTVL.